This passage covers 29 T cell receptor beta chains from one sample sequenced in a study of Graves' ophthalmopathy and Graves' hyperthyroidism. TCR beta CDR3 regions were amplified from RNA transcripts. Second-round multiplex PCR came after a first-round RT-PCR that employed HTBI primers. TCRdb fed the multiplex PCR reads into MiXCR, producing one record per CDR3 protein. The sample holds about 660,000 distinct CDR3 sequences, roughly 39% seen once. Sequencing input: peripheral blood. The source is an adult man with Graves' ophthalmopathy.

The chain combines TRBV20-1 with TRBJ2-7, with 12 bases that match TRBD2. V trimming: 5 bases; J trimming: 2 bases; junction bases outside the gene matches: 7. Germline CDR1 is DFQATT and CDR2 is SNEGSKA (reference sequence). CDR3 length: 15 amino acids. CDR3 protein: CSAGGLAGGPYEQYF. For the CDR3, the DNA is TGCAGTGCTGGGGGACTAGCGGGTGGACCCTACGAGCAGTACTTC.

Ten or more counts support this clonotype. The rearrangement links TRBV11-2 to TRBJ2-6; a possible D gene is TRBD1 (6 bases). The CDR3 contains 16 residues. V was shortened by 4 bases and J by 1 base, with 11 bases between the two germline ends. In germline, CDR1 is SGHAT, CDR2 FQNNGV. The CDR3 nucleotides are TGTGCCAGCAGCTGGGCAAGGGGGTCTGGGGCCAACGTCCTGACTTTC. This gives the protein CASSWARGSGANVLTF.

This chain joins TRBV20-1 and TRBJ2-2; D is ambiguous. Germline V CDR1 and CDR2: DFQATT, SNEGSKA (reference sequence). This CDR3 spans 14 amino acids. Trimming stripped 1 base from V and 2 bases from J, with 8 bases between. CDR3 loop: CSARAGRNTGELFF. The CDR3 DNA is TGCAGTGCTAGAGCCGGCAGAAACACCGGGGAGCTGTTTTTT.

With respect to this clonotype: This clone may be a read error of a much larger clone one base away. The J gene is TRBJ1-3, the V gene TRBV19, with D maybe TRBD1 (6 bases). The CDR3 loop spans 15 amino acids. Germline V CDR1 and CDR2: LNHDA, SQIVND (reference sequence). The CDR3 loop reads CASRIGQTSGNTIYF. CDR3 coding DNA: TGTGCCAGTAGGATAGGACAGACCTCTGGAAACACCATATATTTT.

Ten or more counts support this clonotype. CDR3 amino acids: CASSDRTGADYGYTF. CDR3 nucleotide sequence: TGCGCCAGCAGTGATCGGACAGGGGCGGACTATGGCTACACCTTC. The rearrangement links TRBV10-2 to TRBJ1-2; 9 bases fit TRBD1. This CDR3 has 15 residues. CDR1 WSHSY and CDR2 SAAADI come from the germline V gene. V shed 3 bases and J 3 bases; nucleotides not matched to a gene: 5.

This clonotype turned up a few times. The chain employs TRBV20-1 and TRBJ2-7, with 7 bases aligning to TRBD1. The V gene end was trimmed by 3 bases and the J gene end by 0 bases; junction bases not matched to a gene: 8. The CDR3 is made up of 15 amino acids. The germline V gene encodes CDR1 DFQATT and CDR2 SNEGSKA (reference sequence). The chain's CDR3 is CSASDGQESSYEQYF. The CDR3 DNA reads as TGCAGTGCTAGTGACGGACAGGAAAGCTCCTACGAGCAGTACTTC.

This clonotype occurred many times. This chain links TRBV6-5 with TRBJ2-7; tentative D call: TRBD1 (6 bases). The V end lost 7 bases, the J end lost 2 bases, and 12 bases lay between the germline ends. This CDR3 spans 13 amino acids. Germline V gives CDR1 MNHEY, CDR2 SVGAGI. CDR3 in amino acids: CASTRTVTYEQYF. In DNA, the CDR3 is TGTGCCAGCACCCGGACAGTAACCTACGAGCAGTACTTC.

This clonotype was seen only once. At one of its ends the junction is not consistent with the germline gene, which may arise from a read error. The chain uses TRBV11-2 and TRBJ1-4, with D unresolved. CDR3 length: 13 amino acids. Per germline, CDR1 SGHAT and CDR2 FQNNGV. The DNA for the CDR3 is TGCGCCAGTAAGGGCGCAACTAATGAAAAACTGTTTTTT. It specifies CASKGATNEKLFF. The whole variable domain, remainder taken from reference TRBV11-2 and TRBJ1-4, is EAGVAQSPRYKIIEKRQSVAFWCNPISGHATLYWYQQILGQGPKLLIQFQNNGVVDDSQLPKDRFSAERLKGVDSTLKIQPAKLEDSAVYLCASKGATNEKLFFGSGTQLSVL.

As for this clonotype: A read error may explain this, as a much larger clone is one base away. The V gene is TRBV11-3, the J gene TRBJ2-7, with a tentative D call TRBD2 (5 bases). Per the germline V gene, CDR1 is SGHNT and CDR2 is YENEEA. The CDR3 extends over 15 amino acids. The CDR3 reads CASRVWTGSSYGQYF. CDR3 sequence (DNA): TGTGCCAGCAGGGTCTGGACTGGGAGCTCCTACGGGCAGTACTTC. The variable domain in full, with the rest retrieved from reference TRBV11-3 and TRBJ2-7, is EAGVVQSPRYKIIEKKQPVAFWCNPISGHNTLYWYLQNLGQGPELLIRYENEEAVDDSQLPKDRFSAERLKGVDSTLKIQPAELGDSAVYLCASRVWTGSSYGQYFGPGTRLTVT.

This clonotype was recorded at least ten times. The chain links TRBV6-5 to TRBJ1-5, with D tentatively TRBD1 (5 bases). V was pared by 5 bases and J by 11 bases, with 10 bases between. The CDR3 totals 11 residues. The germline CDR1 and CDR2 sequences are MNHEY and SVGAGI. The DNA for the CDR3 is TGTGCCAGCAGTGAACGGGGGGCCCAGCATTTT. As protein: CASSERGAQHF.

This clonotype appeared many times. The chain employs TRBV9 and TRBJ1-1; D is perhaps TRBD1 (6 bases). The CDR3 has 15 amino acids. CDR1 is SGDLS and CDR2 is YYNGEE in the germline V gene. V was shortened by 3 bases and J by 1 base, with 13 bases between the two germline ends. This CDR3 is CASSAAGRGNTEAFF. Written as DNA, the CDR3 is TGTGCCAGCAGCGCGGCGGGCAGGGGGAACACTGAAGCTTTCTTT.

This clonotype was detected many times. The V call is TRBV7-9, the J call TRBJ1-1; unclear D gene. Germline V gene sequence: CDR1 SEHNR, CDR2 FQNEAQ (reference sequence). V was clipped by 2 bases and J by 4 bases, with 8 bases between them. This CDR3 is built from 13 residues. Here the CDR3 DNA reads TGTGCCAGCAGCTTATATTCGGGCACTGAAGCTTTCTTT. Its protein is CASSLYSGTEAFF.

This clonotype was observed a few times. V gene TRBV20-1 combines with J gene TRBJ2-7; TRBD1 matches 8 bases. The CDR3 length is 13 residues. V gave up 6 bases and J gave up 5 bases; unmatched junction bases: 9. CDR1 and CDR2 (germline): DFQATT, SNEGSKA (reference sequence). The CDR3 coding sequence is TGCAGTGCAAGACCAGGGGGCGGCGACGAGCAGTACTTC. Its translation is CSARPGGGDEQYF.

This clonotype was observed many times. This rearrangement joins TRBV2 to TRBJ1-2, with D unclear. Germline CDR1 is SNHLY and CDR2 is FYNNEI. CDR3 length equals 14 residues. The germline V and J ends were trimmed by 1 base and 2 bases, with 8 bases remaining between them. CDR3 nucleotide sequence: TGTGCCAGCAGTGAAGAGGGTTCAAACTATGGCTACACCTTC. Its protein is CASSEEGSNYGYTF.

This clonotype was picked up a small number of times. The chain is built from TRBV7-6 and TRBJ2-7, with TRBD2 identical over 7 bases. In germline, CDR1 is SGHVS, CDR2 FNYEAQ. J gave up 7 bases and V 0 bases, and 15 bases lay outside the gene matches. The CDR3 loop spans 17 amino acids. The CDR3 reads CASSLAGPGTRAGEQYF. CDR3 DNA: TGTGCCAGCAGCTTAGCTGGCCCCGGGACTCGAGCGGGAGAGCAGTACTTC.

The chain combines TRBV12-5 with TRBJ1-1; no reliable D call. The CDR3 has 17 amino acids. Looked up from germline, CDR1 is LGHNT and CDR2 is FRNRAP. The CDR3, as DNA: TGTGCCAGCAGCCAAGATTACGCGGGTAGCCTCAACACTGAAGCTTTCTTT. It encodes CASSQDYAGSLNTEAFF.

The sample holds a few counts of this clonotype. CDR3 region: CASRGRGTNQPQHF. CDR3 coding DNA: TGTGCCAGCAGGGGAAGGGGAACGAATCAGCCCCAGCATTTT. The chain employs TRBV6-6 and TRBJ1-5; weak D call: TRBD1 (5 bases). Per germline, CDR1 MNHNY and CDR2 SVGAGI (reference sequence). With 6 bases removed from V and 4 bases from J, the gap between germline ends came to 13 bases. CDR3 length: 14 amino acids.

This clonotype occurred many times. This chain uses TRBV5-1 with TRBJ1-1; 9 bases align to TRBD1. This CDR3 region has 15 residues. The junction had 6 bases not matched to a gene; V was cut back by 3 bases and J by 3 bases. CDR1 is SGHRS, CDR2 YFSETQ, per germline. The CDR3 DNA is TGCGCCAGCAGCTACAACAGGGGGCGGCACACTGAAGCTTTCTTT. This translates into CASSYNRGRHTEAFF.

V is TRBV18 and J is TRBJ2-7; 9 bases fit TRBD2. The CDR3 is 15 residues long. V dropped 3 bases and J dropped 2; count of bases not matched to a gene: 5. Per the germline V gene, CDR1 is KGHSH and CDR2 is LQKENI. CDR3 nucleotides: TGTGCCAGCTCACCCGAGGCTAGCGGGACCTACGAGCAGTACTTC. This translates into CASSPEASGTYEQYF.

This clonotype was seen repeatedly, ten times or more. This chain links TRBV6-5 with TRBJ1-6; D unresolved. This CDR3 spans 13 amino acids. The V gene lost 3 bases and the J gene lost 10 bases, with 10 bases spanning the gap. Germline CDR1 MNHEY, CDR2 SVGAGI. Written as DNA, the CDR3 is TGTGCCAGCAGTTATGCGGCAGACTCACCCCTCCACTTT. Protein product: CASSYAADSPLHF.

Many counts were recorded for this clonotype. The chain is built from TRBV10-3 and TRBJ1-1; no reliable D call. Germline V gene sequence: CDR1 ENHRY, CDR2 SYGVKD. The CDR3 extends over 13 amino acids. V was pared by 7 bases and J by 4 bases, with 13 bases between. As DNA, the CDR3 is TGTGCCATCAACGCAGGAACGGCCACTGAAGCTTTCTTT. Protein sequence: CAINAGTATEAFF.

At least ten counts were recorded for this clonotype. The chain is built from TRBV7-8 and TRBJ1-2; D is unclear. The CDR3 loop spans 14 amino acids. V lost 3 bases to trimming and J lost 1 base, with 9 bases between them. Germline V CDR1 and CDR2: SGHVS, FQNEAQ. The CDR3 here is CASSFWTDNYGYTF. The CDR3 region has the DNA TGTGCCAGCAGCTTCTGGACGGATAACTATGGCTACACCTTC.

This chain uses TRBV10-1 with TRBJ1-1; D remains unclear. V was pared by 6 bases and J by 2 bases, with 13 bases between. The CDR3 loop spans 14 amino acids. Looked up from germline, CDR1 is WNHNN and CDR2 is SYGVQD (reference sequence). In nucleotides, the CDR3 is TGCGCCAGCAGCCCGGTAACCATTAACACTGAAGCTTTCTTT. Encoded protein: CASSPVTINTEAFF.

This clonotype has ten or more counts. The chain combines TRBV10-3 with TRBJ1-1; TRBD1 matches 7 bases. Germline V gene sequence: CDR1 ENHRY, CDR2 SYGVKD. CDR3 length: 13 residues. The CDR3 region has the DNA TGTACCCTACGGACAGGCCAGAACACTGAAGCTTTCTTT. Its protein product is CTLRTGQNTEAFF.

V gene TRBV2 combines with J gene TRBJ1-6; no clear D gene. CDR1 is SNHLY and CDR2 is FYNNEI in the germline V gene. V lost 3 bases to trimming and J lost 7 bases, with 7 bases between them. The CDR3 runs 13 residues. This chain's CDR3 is CASSDLGNSPLHF. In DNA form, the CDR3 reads TGTGCCAGCAGTGACCTAGGGAATTCACCCCTCCACTTT.

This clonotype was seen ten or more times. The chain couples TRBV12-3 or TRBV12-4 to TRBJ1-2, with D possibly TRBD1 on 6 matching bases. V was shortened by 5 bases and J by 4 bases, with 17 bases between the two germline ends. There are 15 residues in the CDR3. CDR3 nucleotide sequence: TGTGCCAGCAGTCCCTCGGACAGCATGATCTATGGCTACACCTTC. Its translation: CASSPSDSMIYGYTF.

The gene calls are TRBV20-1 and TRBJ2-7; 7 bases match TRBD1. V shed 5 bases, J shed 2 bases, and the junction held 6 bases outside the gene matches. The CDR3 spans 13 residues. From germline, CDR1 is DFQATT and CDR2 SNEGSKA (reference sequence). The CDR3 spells CSAGGQDTYEQYF. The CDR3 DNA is TGCAGTGCTGGTGGACAGGACACCTACGAGCAGTACTTC.

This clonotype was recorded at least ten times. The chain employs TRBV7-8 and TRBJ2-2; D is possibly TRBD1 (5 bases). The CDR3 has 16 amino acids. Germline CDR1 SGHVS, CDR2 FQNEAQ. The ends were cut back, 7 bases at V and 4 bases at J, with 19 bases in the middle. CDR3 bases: TGTGCCAGCACTCGTCCAGGACACCCGTCCACCGGGGAGCTGTTTTTT. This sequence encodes CASTRPGHPSTGELFF.

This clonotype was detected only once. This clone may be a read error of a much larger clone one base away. The CDR3 DNA sequence: TGTCCCAGCAACTTCCGGGGGGGGCCCTACGAGCAGTACTTC. Translating gives CPSNFRGGPYEQYF. This chain connects TRBV7-9 to TRBJ2-7, with 8 bases that match TRBD2. Germline assignment: CDR1 SEHNR and CDR2 FQNEAQ (reference sequence). The CDR3 contains 14 residues.